Shown below are 10 T cell receptor beta chains from a single sample sequenced in a study of CD8 T cells in ankylosing spondylitis. Regarding the study as a whole: One TCR beta motif, made up of about 8 highly homologous variants, appeared characteristic of ankylosing spondylitis blood.

TCRdb recomputed calls from the 5' RACE reads with MiXCR, one row per CDR3 protein. The table shows a few hundred thousand distinct CDR3 sequences, with about a fifth occurring only once. These receptors lack a known antigen. The material sequenced was blood, either unsorted or a sorted T cell fraction (not recorded which). These receptors all stem from a male donor with ankylosing spondylitis.

This clonotype came up a few times. V usage is TRBV14 and J usage is TRBJ1-2; 7 bases align to TRBD1. The CDR3 sequence is 13 residues long. Germline loops: CDR1 SGHDN, CDR2 FVKESK. The J segment lost 6 bases and the V segment lost 4 bases, leaving 5 bases of the junction unmatched. The CDR3 DNA sequence: TGTGCCAGCAGCCCCCGACAGGGCGATGGCTACACCTTC. Protein: CASSPRQGDGYTF.

This clonotype has only a few counts. The chain combines TRBV19 with TRBJ2-3, with 12 positions matching TRBD2. The CDR3 is 16 residues long. CDR1 LNHDA and CDR2 SQIVND come from the germline V gene (reference sequence). V dropped 6 bases and J dropped 6; count of bases not matched to a gene: 10. The CDR3: CASSPRLAGDSDTQYF. CDR3 in DNA: TGTGCCAGTAGCCCCCGACTAGCGGGAGATTCGGATACGCAGTATTTT.

This clonotype appeared a few times. CDR3 DNA: TGTGCCATCAGTGAGGCCGGTTCAGGGGGCTTGACAGATACGCAGTATTTT. Translating gives CAISEAGSGGLTDTQYF. The J gene is TRBJ2-3, the V gene TRBV10-3; 8 bases fit TRBD1. V was clipped by 2 bases and J by 3 bases; unmatched bases: 10. Germline lookup yields CDR1 ENHRY and CDR2 SYGVKD. The CDR3 totals 17 residues.

This chain links TRBV5-4 with TRBJ2-1, with 11 bases matching TRBD1. The CDR3 contains 15 residues. V trimming: 3 bases; J trimming: 3 bases; junction bases outside the gene matches: 2. Germline loops: CDR1 SGHNT, CDR2 YYREEE (reference sequence). The CDR3 sequence: CASSSGTGGYNEQFF. The CDR3 nucleotides are TGTGCCAGCAGCTCCGGGACAGGGGGCTACAATGAGCAGTTCTTC.

The V gene is TRBV3-1, the J gene TRBJ2-5, with unresolved D. Germline CDR1 reads LGHDT; CDR2 reads YNNKEL (reference sequence). The germline V and J ends were trimmed by 3 bases and 5 bases, with 7 bases remaining between them. This CDR3 spans 12 amino acids. The CDR3 coding sequence is TGTGCCAGCAGCCACATGGGGGAGACCCAGTACTTC. Translating it yields CASSHMGETQYF.

The chain joins TRBV12-3 or TRBV12-4 to TRBJ2-1; TRBD1 agrees at 9 bases. There are 19 residues in the CDR3. Trimming removed 4 bases from V and 1 base from J; junction bases left unmatched: 14. The DNA for the CDR3 is TGTGCCAGCAGTTCTCCCTATCGCCCGGGACAGGGATCCTACAATGAGCAGTTCTTC. It encodes CASSSPYRPGQGSYNEQFF.

The sample holds many counts of this clonotype. The CDR3 DNA reads TGTGCCAGCAGCGTAGGAATTAGCGGGGGAGCCAAAAACATTCAGTACTTC. This codes for CASSVGISGGAKNIQYF. The rearrangement uses TRBV9 and TRBJ2-4; 9 bases fit TRBD2. With V trimmed by 0 bases and J by 0 bases, 4 bases remained unmatched. The CDR3 totals 17 residues. Germline V gene sequence: CDR1 SGDLS, CDR2 YYNGEE.

This clonotype was detected a few times. The V call is TRBV15, the J call TRBJ2-7, with D uncertain. This CDR3 spans 13 amino acids. Germline CDR1 and CDR2: LNHNV and YYDKDF (reference sequence). V lost 3 bases, J lost 3 bases, and 9 bases lay in between. DNA of the CDR3: TGTGCCACCAGCAGTCAATACGGCTACGAGCAGTACTTC. Protein product: CATSSQYGYEQYF.

This clonotype was observed at least ten times. The rearrangement joins TRBV29-1 to TRBJ1-5, with TRBD1 identical over 9 bases. Trimming at V came to 4 bases and at J to 10 bases, leaving 8 bases not matched to a gene. This CDR3 region has 13 residues. Germline assignment: CDR1 SQVTM and CDR2 ANQGSEA. CDR3 region: CSVAGQGVNPQHF. CDR3 DNA sequence: TGCAGCGTTGCGGGACAGGGAGTTAATCCCCAGCATTTT.

This clonotype was seen more than once but under ten times. CDR3 DNA: TGTGCCACCAGCAGAGAGGGTATCGATTACAATGAGCAGTTCTTC. The encoded protein is CATSREGIDYNEQFF. The chain uses TRBV15 and TRBJ2-1; D ambiguous. The CDR3 runs 15 residues. The germline gives CDR1 LNHNV, CDR2 YYDKDF (reference sequence). Trimming took 0 bases from V and 4 from J, leaving 10 bases between them.